Described below is a single T cell receptor (beta chain) sequence and its context. A second PCR of 7 to 11 cycles used a sample-barcoded 5' primer and a J-beta primer mix. TCRdb reprocessed the 5' RACE reads with MiXCR, giving one entry per CDR3 protein. The sample includes about 750,000 distinct CDR3 sequences, roughly 53% seen only once; the top ten take about 42%. The data were taken from a study of blood T cells in healthy people across ages. Sequenced sample: blood. The clonotype was recovered from an elderly man in good health.

CDR3 sequence reads: CSAPSGPREETQYF. DNA for the CDR3: TGCAGTGCCCCGAGTGGGCCGAGGGAGGAGACCCAGTACTTC. The V call is TRBV20-1, the J call TRBJ2-7; D is perhaps TRBD2 (5 bases). The end of the DNA aligns better with TRBJ2-5, so the J call may be wrong. This CDR3 is 14 amino acids long. CDR1 is DFQATT and CDR2 is SNEGSKA in the germline V gene (reference sequence).